This TCR beta chain was sequenced for a study of blood T cell repertoires in COVID-19. Study-level information: Nucleic acid was either cDNA or gDNA, and it came from T cells, B-cell-depleted T cells, or PBMCs.

Produced via immunoSEQ multiplex PCR; TCRdb's table is partial and in-frame only. The table shows roughly 480,000 clones, with 89% occurring only once. Germline V gene data show CDR1 as SGDLS and CDR2 as YYNGEE. This CDR3 region has 16 residues. V was trimmed by 0 bases and J by 5 bases, leaving 16 bases between them. Followed over time, Seattle patients had been enrolled while infection was active. This clonotype originated in a man aged 18 to 35 with COVID-19, enrolled during active disease. Sequencing input: peripheral blood. This sequence joins TRBV9 and TRBJ2-3; tentative D call: TRBD2 (6 bases). The CDR3 DNA sequence: TGTGCCAGCAGCGTAGCCCCACGGGGGATACTAGATACGCAGTATTTT. Encoded protein: CASSVAPRGILDTQYF.